A selection of T cell receptor beta chains follows, all from one sample in a study of blood T cell repertoires in COVID-19. Here immunoSEQ multiplex PCR was the method, and the copy in TCRdb shows in-frame clones only, minus some. Of about 220,000 clones in the sample, approximately 81% were seen once. Sequencing input: peripheral blood. All receptors derive from a woman of 80 years or more with acute or convalescent COVID-19. CDR3s include the opening cysteine and the closing phenylalanine or tryptophan. Each record gives: J gene, clone size, V gene, D gene, CDR3 DNA, CDR3 protein. A D gene is named only where the DNA matches it firmly. Expanded clones are given a class, and other clones once, few, many or no size at all.

TRBJ1-5,-,TRBV4-2,TRBD1,TGTGCCAGCAGCCAAGGGGACAGGGGTCATCAGCCCCAGCATTTT,CASSQGDRGHQPQHF
TRBJ1-5,-,TRBV5-1,-,TGCGCCACGTCAAGACAGCCGGATCAGCCCCAGCATTTT,CATSRQPDQPQHF
TRBJ2-1,few,TRBV19,-,TGTGCCAGTCGGAGGGGGGAGGGGAGTTACAATGAGCAGTTCTTC,CASRRGEGSYNEQFF
TRBJ1-1,few,TRBV7-8,TRBD1,TGTGCCAGCAGCCCGGACAGGGCCCCCCGGGCTGAAGCTTTCTTT,CASSPDRAPRAEAFF
TRBJ2-5,-,TRBV23-1,TRBD2,TGCGCCAGCAGTCAATCACCTGCGGGGGGGGGAGGAGAGACCCAGTACTTC,CASSQSPAGGGGETQYF
TRBJ1-1,-,TRBV5-5,-,TGTGCCAGCAGCGCGACTTCGACAGGGAACACTGAAGCTTTCTTT,CASSATSTGNTEAFF
TRBJ1-6,-,TRBV5-1,-,TGCGCCAGCAGCTTCTCGGCTGACAGGCGTAATTCACCCCTCCACTTT,CASSFSADRRNSPLHF
TRBJ2-1,-,TRBV9,TRBD2,TGTGCCAGCAGCGTAGTGGCGGGGGGGCCCTACAATGAGCAGTTCTTC,CASSVVAGGPYNEQFF
TRBJ1-2,-,TRBV12-3/TRBV12-4,-,TGTGCCAGCAGTACACGGGGGGCATATGGCTACACCTTC,CASSTRGAYGYTF
TRBJ1-5,-,TRBV2,-,TGTGCCAGCAGTGACAGGGGCACTCAGCCCCAGCATTTT,CASSDRGTQPQHF
TRBJ2-7,-,TRBV14,-,TGTGCCAGCAGCCAAGTGACTACATACCTGGAGCAGTACTTC,CASSQVTTYLEQYF
TRBJ1-2,-,TRBV4-2,-,TGTGCCAGCAGCCAGGCCAGCTATGGCTACACCTTC,CASSQASYGYTF
TRBJ2-2,-,TRBV7-9,TRBD1,TGTGCCAGCAGCAAGCGGGGACAGGGGGGAACCGGGGAGCTGTTTTTT,CASSKRGQGGTGELFF
TRBJ1-2,-,TRBV2,TRBD1,TGTGCCAGCAGTGTAGGGACAGGGCAAATTCAGGGCTACACCTTC,CASSVGTGQIQGYTF
TRBJ1-1,-,TRBV2,-,TGTGCCAGCAGTGAAAGGGGCACAAGGAACACTGAAGCTTTCTTT,CASSERGTRNTEAFF
TRBJ2-3,-,TRBV23-1,-,TGCGCCAGCAGTCACCCCGACCCTGGGAGTCTCACAGATACGCAGTATTTT,CASSHPDPGSLTDTQYF
TRBJ1-4,once,TRBV7-2,-,TGTGCCAGCAGCCTCGGACTTAGGGCTGAAAAACTGTTTTTT,CASSLGLRAEKLFF
TRBJ2-7,-,TRBV28,-,TGTGCCAGCAGTTCCCAAACCGGGGGATGTTACTTC,CASSSQTGGCYF
TRBJ2-3,few,TRBV2,TRBD2,TGTGCCAGCAGCCCGGGTAGCGGGGGGATCACAGATACGCAGTATTTT,CASSPGSGGITDTQYF
TRBJ1-2,-,TRBV28,TRBD1,TGTGCCAGCAGCGGACAGGGAGGGGGCCGAGGCTACACCTTC,CASSGQGGGRGYTF
TRBJ2-5,-,TRBV5-1,TRBD2,TGCGCCAGCACCCCCGGGGCTAGCGGGGTCCAAGAGACCCAGTACTTC,CASTPGASGVQETQYF
TRBJ1-5,-,TRBV19,-,TGTGCCAGTAGTACACAGAACAACAATCAGCCCCAGCATTTT,CASSTQNNNQPQHF